Below are 9 T cell receptor beta chains sequenced from a single sample in a study of vaccination effects on CD4 cells after COVID-19. With the ViraFEST assay, the study expanded antigen-specific CD4+ T cells using viral peptide pools, then sequenced them. Following culture for around 10 days, CD4+ T cells were isolated. Each participant was given two doses of one vaccine (BNT162b2 or mRNA-1273). Clones were sequenced by immunoSEQ multiplex PCR, and TCRdb holds only the in-frame ones, with some missing. The sample lists about 35,000 clones, roughly 82% seen once, with 1.5% in the top ten. Their target antigens are unknown. The specimen comprised CD4+ T cells from PBMCs cultured with HCoV-NL63 spike peptides, sampled after COVID-19 vaccination. Receptors were obtained from a human donor who received a COVID-19 vaccine. Some clones in this sample may be carry-over from other donors' samples.

The chain is built from TRBV18 and TRBJ1-2; the D is unclear. Trimming pared 1 base from V and 6 bases from J, leaving 12 bases between. CDR3 length: 14 residues. CDR1 KGHSH and CDR2 LQKENI come from the germline V gene. CDR3 region: CASSPLHREDGYTF. CDR3 sequence (DNA): TGTGCCAGCTCACCACTACACCGGGAAGATGGCTACACCTTC.

This chain links TRBV7-2 with TRBJ2-4, with D perhaps assigned TRBD1 or TRBD2 (7 bases each). CDR1 is SGHTA, CDR2 FQGNSA, per germline. The CDR3 has 13 amino acids. V was shortened by 5 bases and J by 8 bases, with 13 bases between the two germline ends. The CDR3 spells CASSGQAGDIQYF. The CDR3, as DNA: TGTGCCAGCAGCGGACAGGCGGGGGACATTCAGTACTTC. Variable domain in full (rest from reference TRBV7-2 and TRBJ2-4): GAGVSQSPSNKVTEKGKDVELRCDPISGHTALYWYRQSLGQGLEFLIYFQGNSAPDKSGLPSDRFSAERTGGSVSTLTIQRTQQEDSAVYLCASSGQAGDIQYFGAGTRLSVL.

The V gene is TRBV29-1, the J gene TRBJ2-1; no clear D. Per germline, CDR1 SQVTM and CDR2 ANQGSEA. The ends were cut back, 5 bases at V and 0 bases at J, with 8 bases in the middle. The CDR3 contains 13 residues. The CDR3, as DNA: TGCAGCGTTAACAGTGACTCCTACAATGAGCAGTTCTTC. Protein product: CSVNSDSYNEQFF.

This chain connects TRBV5-6 to TRBJ2-3, with D hard to call. The CDR3 has 14 residues. Germline V gene data show CDR1 as SGHDT and CDR2 as YYEEEE. The ends were cut back, 3 bases at V and 6 bases at J, with 14 bases in the middle. The CDR3 region is CASSYRPSADTQYF. CDR3 DNA: TGTGCCAGCAGCTATAGACCTAGTGCCGATACGCAGTATTTT. The entire variable domain, with the rest obtained from reference TRBV5-6 and TRBJ2-3, is as follows: DAGVTQSPTHLIKTRGQQVTLRCSPKSGHDTVSWYQQALGQGPQFIFQYYEEEERQRGNFPDRFSGHQFPNYSSELNVNALLLGDSALYLCASSYRPSADTQYFGPGTRLTVL.

The genes are TRBV7-9 and TRBJ1-2, with D hard to call. The CDR3 totals 12 residues. Per the germline V gene, CDR1 is SEHNR and CDR2 is FQNEAQ (reference sequence). Trimming removed 1 base from V and 3 bases from J, with 3 bases in between. The CDR3 here is CASSLVDYGYTF. The CDR3 coding sequence is TGTGCCAGCAGCTTAGTGGACTATGGCTACACCTTC.

The chain recombines TRBV5-1 with TRBJ1-6; TRBD1 matches at 10 bases. The CDR3 extends over 16 amino acids. The ends lost 4 bases at V and 7 bases at J; junction bases unmatched: 8. Per the germline V gene, CDR1 is SGHRS and CDR2 is YFSETQ. The CDR3 sequence: CASSQELTGGNSPLHF. In DNA form, the CDR3 reads TGCGCCAGCAGCCAGGAATTGACAGGGGGCAATTCACCCCTCCACTTT.

CDR3 in amino acids: CAWGAGAVGEKLFF. CDR3 nucleotides: TGTGCCTGGGGGGCAGGGGCGGTTGGAGAAAAACTGTTTTTT. The J gene is TRBJ1-4, the V gene TRBV30; D possibly corresponds to TRBD1 (6 bases). The CDR3 spans 14 residues. V was cut by 5 bases and J by 8 bases, with 18 bases left in between. Germline V gene sequence: CDR1 GTSNPN, CDR2 SVGIG (reference sequence).

V is TRBV5-1 and J is TRBJ1-3, with no clear D. V gave up 4 bases and J gave up 0 bases, with 14 bases separating them. Germline V CDR1 and CDR2: SGHRS, YFSETQ. This CDR3 is 16 amino acids long. The CDR3 DNA is TGCGCCAGCAGCCCCGAAGGGTTGTTCTCTGGAAACACCATATATTTT. Translated: CASSPEGLFSGNTIYF.

The gene calls are TRBV2 and TRBJ1-4, with D possibly being TRBD1 (6 bases). The CDR3 has 14 amino acids. Germline V gene data show CDR1 as SNHLY and CDR2 as FYNNEI. V lost 7 bases and J lost 2, with 11 bases in between. The CDR3 DNA is TGTGCCAGCATAGACGGACAGACTAATGAAAAACTGTTTTTT. Encoded protein: CASIDGQTNEKLFF.